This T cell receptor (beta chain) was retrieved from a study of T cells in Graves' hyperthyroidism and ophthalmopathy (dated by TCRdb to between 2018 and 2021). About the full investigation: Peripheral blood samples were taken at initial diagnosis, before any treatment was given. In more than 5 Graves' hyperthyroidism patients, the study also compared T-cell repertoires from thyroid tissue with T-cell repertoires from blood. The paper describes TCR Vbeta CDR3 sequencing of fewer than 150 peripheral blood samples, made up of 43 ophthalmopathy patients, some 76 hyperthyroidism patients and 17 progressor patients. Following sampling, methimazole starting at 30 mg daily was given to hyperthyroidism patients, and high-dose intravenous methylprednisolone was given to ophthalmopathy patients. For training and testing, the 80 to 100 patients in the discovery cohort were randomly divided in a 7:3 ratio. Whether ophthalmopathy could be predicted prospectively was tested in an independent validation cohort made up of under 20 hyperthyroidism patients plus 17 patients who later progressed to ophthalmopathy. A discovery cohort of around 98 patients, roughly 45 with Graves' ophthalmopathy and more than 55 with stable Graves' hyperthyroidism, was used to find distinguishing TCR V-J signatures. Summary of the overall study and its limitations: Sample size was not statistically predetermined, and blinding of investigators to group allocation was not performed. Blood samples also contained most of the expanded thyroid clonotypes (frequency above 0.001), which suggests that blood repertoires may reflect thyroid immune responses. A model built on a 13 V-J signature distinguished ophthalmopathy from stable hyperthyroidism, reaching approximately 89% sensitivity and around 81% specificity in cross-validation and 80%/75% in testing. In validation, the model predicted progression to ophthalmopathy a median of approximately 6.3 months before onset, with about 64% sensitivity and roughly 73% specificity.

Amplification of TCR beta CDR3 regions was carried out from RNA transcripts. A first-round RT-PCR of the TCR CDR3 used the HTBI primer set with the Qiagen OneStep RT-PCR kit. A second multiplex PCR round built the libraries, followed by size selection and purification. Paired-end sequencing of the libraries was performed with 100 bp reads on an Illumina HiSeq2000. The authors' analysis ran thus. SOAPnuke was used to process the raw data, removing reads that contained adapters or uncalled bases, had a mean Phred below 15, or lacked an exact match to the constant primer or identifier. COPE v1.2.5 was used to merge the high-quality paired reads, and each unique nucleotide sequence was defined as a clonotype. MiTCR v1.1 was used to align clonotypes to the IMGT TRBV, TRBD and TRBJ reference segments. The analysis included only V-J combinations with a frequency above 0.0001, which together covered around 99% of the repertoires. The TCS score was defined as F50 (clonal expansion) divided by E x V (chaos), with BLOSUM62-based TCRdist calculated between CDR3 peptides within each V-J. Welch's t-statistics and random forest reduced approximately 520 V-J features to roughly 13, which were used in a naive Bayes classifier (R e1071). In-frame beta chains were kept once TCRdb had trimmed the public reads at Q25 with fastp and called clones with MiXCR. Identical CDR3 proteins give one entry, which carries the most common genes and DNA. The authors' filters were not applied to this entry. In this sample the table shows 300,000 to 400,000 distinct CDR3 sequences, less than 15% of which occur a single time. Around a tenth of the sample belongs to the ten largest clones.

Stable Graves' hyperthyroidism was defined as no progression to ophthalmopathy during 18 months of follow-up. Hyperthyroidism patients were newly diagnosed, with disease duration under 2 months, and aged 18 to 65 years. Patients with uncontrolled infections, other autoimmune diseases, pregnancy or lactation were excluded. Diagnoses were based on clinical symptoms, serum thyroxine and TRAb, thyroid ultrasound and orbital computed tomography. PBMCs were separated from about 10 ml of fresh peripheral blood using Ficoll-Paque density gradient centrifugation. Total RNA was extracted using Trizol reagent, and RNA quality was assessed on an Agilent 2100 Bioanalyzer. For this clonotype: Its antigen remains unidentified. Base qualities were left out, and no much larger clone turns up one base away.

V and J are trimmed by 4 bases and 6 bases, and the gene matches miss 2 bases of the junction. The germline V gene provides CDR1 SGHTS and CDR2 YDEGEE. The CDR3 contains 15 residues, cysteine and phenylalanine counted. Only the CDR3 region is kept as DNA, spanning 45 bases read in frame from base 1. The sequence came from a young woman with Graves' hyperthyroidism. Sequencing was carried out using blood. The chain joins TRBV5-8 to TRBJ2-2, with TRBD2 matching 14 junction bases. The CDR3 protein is CASSRGLAGAGELFF. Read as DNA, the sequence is TGTGCCAGCAGCCGGGGACTAGCGGGAGCCGGGGAGCTGTTTTTT. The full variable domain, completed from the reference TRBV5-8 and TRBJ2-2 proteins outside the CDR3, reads EAGVTQSPTHLIKTRGQQATLRCSPISGHTSVYWYQQALGLGLQFLLWYDEGEERNRGNFPPRFSGRQFPNYSSELNVNALELEDSALYLCASSRGLAGAGELFFGEGSRLTVL.